The 5 T cell receptor beta chains given below trace back to one sample, sequenced in a study of PD-1 blockade in classical Hodgkin lymphoma. Produced via immunoSEQ multiplex PCR; TCRdb's table is partial and in-frame only. This sample has more than 140,000 clones; around 84% occur once, and the top ten carry 9.2%. Every patient had relapsed following autologous stem cell transplantation, and cohorts differed in brentuximab vedotin exposure. The source material was peripheral blood mononuclear cells (PBMCs), sampled before the second cycle of nivolumab. Every receptor here comes from a human donor with classical Hodgkin lymphoma.

V and J are TRBV28 and TRBJ1-1; D uncertain. The length of the CDR3 is 14 residues. V lost 3 bases and J 1 base, leaving 9 bases between the germline ends. The germline CDR1 and CDR2 sequences are MDHEN and SYDVKM. CDR3 protein: CASSFRVGNTEAFF. DNA of the CDR3: TGTGCCAGCAGTTTTCGGGTCGGGAACACTGAAGCTTTCTTT.

V gene TRBV7-2 combines with J gene TRBJ1-1; D is uncertain. The germline V gene has CDR1 SGHTA and CDR2 FQGNSA. CDR3 length equals 14 residues. Trimming removed 1 base at V and 0 bases at J, with 6 bases between. The CDR3 DNA reads TGTGCCAGCAGCTTAGATCTGTTGAACACTGAAGCTTTCTTT. This codes for CASSLDLLNTEAFF.

The chain links TRBV5-4 to TRBJ2-3; no firm D call. In germline, CDR1 is SGHNT, CDR2 YYREEE (reference sequence). The length of the CDR3 is 15 residues. V lost 2 bases to trimming and J lost 2 bases, with 12 bases between them. CDR3 loop: CASSFKITLTDTQYF. CDR3 DNA sequence: TGTGCCAGCAGCTTCAAGATAACACTCACAGATACGCAGTATTTT.

The chain joins TRBV2 to TRBJ2-7, with D uncertain. CDR3 length equals 12 residues. V was trimmed by 5 bases and J by 7 bases, leaving 12 bases between them. CDR1 and CDR2 from the germline V gene are SNHLY and FYNNEI. Written as DNA, the CDR3 is TGTGCCAGCAGTCCCTCCTCGGAAGAGCAGTACTTC. Residues: CASSPSSEEQYF. Filled out from reference TRBV2 and TRBJ2-7, the complete variable domain reads EPEVTQTPSHQVTQMGQEVILRCVPISNHLYFYWYRQILGQKVEFLVSFYNNEISEKSEIFDDQFSVERPDGSNFTLKIRSTKLEDSAMYFCASSPSSEEQYFGPGTRLTVT.

The chain recombines TRBV6-1 with TRBJ2-7; D is unclear. Per the germline V gene, CDR1 is MNHNS and CDR2 is SASEGT. V shed 3 bases and J shed 3 bases, with 12 bases lying between them. This CDR3 has 14 amino acids. CDR3 region: CASSDVGSIYEQYF. The CDR3, as DNA: TGTGCCAGCAGTGATGTGGGTTCGATCTACGAGCAGTACTTC.